Each of the 6 T cell receptor beta chains below was sequenced from the same sample in a study of blood T cells in healthy people across ages. Sample-barcoded 5' priming and a J-beta primer mix drove a second PCR of about 7 to 11 cycles. TCRdb re-called the 5' RACE reads through MiXCR, storing one row per CDR3 protein. The table lists roughly 1,500,000 distinct CDR3 sequences, roughly 40% of them singletons, with 7% to 9.5% in the top ten. The sequenced sample was blood. Source of these receptors: a woman under 30 in good health.

This clonotype occurred a few times. The chain couples TRBV7-2 to TRBJ2-1, with D maybe TRBD2 (5 bases). Germline V CDR1 and CDR2: SGHTA, FQGNSA. V shed 1 base and J shed 6 bases, with 19 bases lying between them. The CDR3 covers 17 residues. The CDR3: CASSLVPLATHFNEQFF. CDR3 sequence (DNA): TGTGCCAGCAGCTTAGTCCCCCTAGCCACCCATTTCAATGAGCAGTTCTTC.

The rearrangement joins TRBV20-1 to TRBJ2-2, with D possibly matching TRBD1 (5 bases). The CDR3 covers 14 residues. The germline V gene has CDR1 DFQATT and CDR2 SNEGSKA (reference sequence). The V gene lost 1 base and the J gene lost 5 bases, with 11 bases spanning the gap. The CDR3 DNA reads as TGCAGTGCTAGAGTTAGCCAGGGAACCGGGGAGCTGTTTTTT. This gives the protein CSARVSQGTGELFF.

The V gene is TRBV15, the J gene TRBJ2-4; TRBD2 might be the D (5 bases). CDR3 length: 13 amino acids. Trimming stripped 5 bases from V and 0 bases from J, with 5 bases between. CDR1 is LNHNV and CDR2 is YYDKDF in the germline V gene (reference sequence). The CDR3 DNA follows: TGTGCCACCAGCCGGGAAGCCAAAAACATTCAGTACTTC. Translated: CATSREAKNIQYF.

The chain employs TRBV7-9 and TRBJ2-7; D ambiguous. This CDR3 spans 12 amino acids. Per germline, CDR1 SEHNR and CDR2 FQNEAQ (reference sequence). V shed 9 bases and J shed 7 bases, with 16 bases lying between them. CDR3 sequence (DNA): TGTGCCAGTGGACGGTCCTACAATGAGCAGTACTTC. This translates into CASGRSYNEQYF.

This clonotype was counted many times. V is TRBV12-3 or TRBV12-4 and J is TRBJ1-1; D call uncertain. Trimming stripped 6 bases from V and 4 bases from J, with 9 bases between. The CDR3 contains 12 residues. The CDR3 DNA reads TGTGCCAGCAGCCCCCGGGGCACTGAAGCTTTCTTT. Translation: CASSPRGTEAFF.

This clonotype was detected many times. Here the CDR3 DNA reads TGCAGTGCTACGGGTCTAGCGGGTAGGAGCTCCTACGAGCAGTACTTC. Its translation is CSATGLAGRSSYEQYF. The chain recombines TRBV20-1 with TRBJ2-7; 8 bases line up with TRBD2. Trimming took 4 bases from V and 0 from J; bases not matched to a gene: 11. CDR1 is DFQATT, CDR2 SNEGSKA, per germline (reference sequence). This CDR3 spans 16 amino acids.